This entry lists 18 T cell receptor beta chains sequenced from one sample in a study of cytotoxic CD8 clonotypes in ibrutinib-treated CLL. The protocol was immunoSEQ multiplex PCR, while the TCRdb copy is restricted to in-frame clones and leaves out a portion. The data show more than 110,000 clones, less than 95% seen once. This specimen was PBMCs, taken after 12 months of ibrutinib treatment. These receptors originate from a human donor with chronic lymphocytic leukemia.

The V call is TRBV10-3, the J call TRBJ2-7; 7 bases line up with TRBD1. The J segment lost 1 base and the V segment lost 10 bases, leaving 7 bases of the junction unmatched. The germline gives CDR1 ENHRY, CDR2 SYGVKD. The CDR3 runs 13 residues. CDR3 in amino acids: CATSGTASYEQYF. The CDR3 DNA is TGTGCCACCTCCGGGACAGCATCCTACGAGCAGTACTTC.

This chain connects TRBV15 to TRBJ2-7; 9 nucleotides align to TRBD1. The V segment lost 0 bases and the J segment 4 bases; nucleotides outside the gene matches: 4. The CDR3 consists of 15 residues. Per the germline V gene, CDR1 is LNHNV and CDR2 is YYDKDF (reference sequence). The CDR3 bases are TGTGCCACCAGCAGAGAGGGACAGGGATTTTACGAGCAGTACTTC. Protein sequence: CATSREGQGFYEQYF.

The V and J genes are TRBV29-1 and TRBJ2-5, with TRBD1 as a possible D gene (5 bases). The CDR3 extends over 12 amino acids. The germline CDR1 and CDR2 sequences are SQVTM and ANQGSEA. V shed 6 bases and J shed 5 bases, with 13 bases lying between them. In DNA form, the CDR3 reads TGCAGCGTCTTTCAGGGTAGCGAGACCCAGTACTTC. This sequence encodes CSVFQGSETQYF.

The J gene is TRBJ2-1, the V gene TRBV5-1, with 8 positions matching TRBD1. Trimming cost V 9 bases and J 2 bases; bases outside gene matches: 4. The length of the CDR3 is 13 residues. Germline V gives CDR1 SGHRS, CDR2 YFSETQ. CDR3 loop: CATGTGTYNEQFF. The DNA for the CDR3 is TGCGCCACCGGGACAGGAACCTACAATGAGCAGTTCTTC. The variable domain in full, with the rest retrieved from reference TRBV5-1 and TRBJ2-1, is KAGVTQTPRYLIKTRGQQVTLSCSPISGHRSVSWYQQTPGQGLQFLFEYFSETQRNKGNFPGRFSGRQFSNSRSEMNVSTLELGDSALYLCATGTGTYNEQFFGPGTRLTVL.

This rearrangement joins TRBV6-6 to TRBJ1-1, with no clear D. The germline V and J ends were trimmed by 7 bases and 1 base, with 10 bases remaining between them. CDR1 is MNHNY, CDR2 SVGAGI, per germline (reference sequence). The CDR3 covers 13 residues. Here the CDR3 reads CASILWRNTEAFF. The CDR3 DNA reads as TGTGCCAGCATCCTCTGGAGGAACACTGAAGCTTTCTTT.

As to this clone: The CDR3 ends on some other residue instead of the conserved phenylalanine or tryptophan, so this is likely a read error. The DNA is omitted, as the CDR3 cannot be located on it reliably, and the CDR3 follows TCRdb's listing. CDR3 residues: CASSPKNL. The chain combines TRBV7-6 with TRBJ2-7. Counting both end residues, the CDR3 totals 8 amino acids. Germline V gene data show CDR1 as SGHVS and CDR2 as FNYEAQ.

The V and J genes are TRBV10-3 and TRBJ2-1; D is unresolved. This CDR3 comprises 12 residues. Looked up from germline, CDR1 is ENHRY and CDR2 is SYGVKD. V lost 4 bases and J lost 10, with 11 bases in between. CDR3 coding DNA: TGTGCCATCAGTGTCCCTAGTGGAGAGCAGTTCTTC. Amino acid sequence: CAISVPSGEQFF.

The chain combines TRBV11-2 with TRBJ2-2, with 13 positions matching TRBD2. V lost 5 bases and J lost 3; bases outside the gene matches: 6. The germline V gene has CDR1 SGHAT and CDR2 FQNNGV. The CDR3 has 17 amino acids. The CDR3 region is CASSTRTSGSYTGELFF. The CDR3 nucleotides read TGTGCCAGCAGCACGAGGACTAGCGGGAGTTACACCGGGGAGCTGTTTTTT.

The rearrangement uses TRBV11-3 and TRBJ2-7; perhaps TRBD2 as D (6 bases). Between the trimmed V and J ends, which lost 5 bases and 6 bases, there was a span of 8 bases. The CDR3 is 11 residues long. Germline CDR1 SGHNT, CDR2 YENEEA. The DNA of the CDR3 is TGTGCCAGCAGCGACGGGGGCGAGCAGTACTTC. As protein: CASSDGGEQYF. The full variable domain, with the rest looked up from reference TRBV11-3 and TRBJ2-7, is EAGVVQSPRYKIIEKKQPVAFWCNPISGHNTLYWYLQNLGQGPELLIRYENEEAVDDSQLPKDRFSAERLKGVDSTLKIQPAELGDSAVYLCASSDGGEQYFGPGTRLTVT.

This clone was recorded only once. The chain has TRBV28 and TRBJ1-2; TRBD1 is a possible D gene (6 bases). The CDR3 runs to 14 residues. The ends were cut back, 5 bases at V and 5 bases at J, with 15 bases in the middle. Germline-derived CDR1 and CDR2 are MDHEN and SYDVKM. CDR3 in DNA: TGTGCCAGCAGTACCTCGGGGCAGGGGTATGGCTACACCTTC. It encodes CASSTSGQGYGYTF.

The chain employs TRBV30 and TRBJ1-1; D call uncertain. The CDR3 runs to 13 residues. V was clipped by 1 base and J by 4 bases, with 10 bases between them. Germline V gene lookup returns CDR1 GTSNPN and CDR2 SVGIG (reference sequence). The DNA for the CDR3 is TGTGCCTGGAGTGGGGGTTTTAGCACTGAAGCTTTCTTT. Translating it yields CAWSGGFSTEAFF.

The J gene is TRBJ1-5, the V gene TRBV18; 7 positions match TRBD1. Looked up from germline, CDR1 is KGHSH and CDR2 is LQKENI. The CDR3 sequence is 14 residues long. V was pared by 3 bases and J by 4 bases, with 3 bases of the junction left unmatched. CDR3 nucleotides: TGTGCCAGCTCACCGGGGACAGCTAATCAGCCCCAGCATTTT. This gives the protein CASSPGTANQPQHF.

J is TRBJ2-3 and V is TRBV30; D perhaps matches TRBD1 (5 bases). In germline, CDR1 is GTSNPN, CDR2 SVGIG (reference sequence). V dropped 1 base and J dropped 9 bases, with 11 bases sitting between them. This CDR3 region has 12 residues. CDR3 in amino acids: CAWSATGHTQYF. For the CDR3, the DNA is TGTGCCTGGAGTGCTACAGGCCACACGCAGTATTTT.

This sequence joins TRBV10-1 and TRBJ1-4, with D possibly matching TRBD1 (5 bases). Trimming shortened V by 8 bases and J by 11 bases, and 18 bases separated the two germline ends. The germline V gene has CDR1 WNHNN and CDR2 SYGVQD (reference sequence). CDR3 length: 13 amino acids. The CDR3 loop reads CASAGLSPEKLFF. The CDR3 DNA sequence: TGCGCCAGCGCAGGGCTTTCGCCGGAGAAACTGTTTTTT.

The rearrangement joins TRBV4-3 to TRBJ2-3; 8 positions agree with TRBD2. V shed 0 bases and J 1 base; nucleotides not matched to a gene: 9. The CDR3 totals 18 residues. The germline V gene has CDR1 LGHNA and CDR2 YSLEER. Here the CDR3 reads CASSQDLREGTGTDTQYF. For the CDR3, the DNA is TGCGCCAGCAGCCAAGATCTACGGGAGGGGACTGGCACAGATACGCAGTATTTT.

The V gene is TRBV19, the J gene TRBJ2-3; tentative D call: TRBD1 (6 bases). This CDR3 spans 19 amino acids. Trimming removed 3 bases from V and 4 bases from J, with 26 bases in between. Germline V CDR1 and CDR2: LNHDA, SQIVND (reference sequence). CDR3 region: CASSIKAAAGVGLADTQYF. The CDR3 bases are TGTGCCAGTAGTATCAAGGCGGCAGCAGGGGTGGGGCTCGCAGATACGCAGTATTTT.

Here the CDR3 reads CASTGRSNQPQHF. CDR3 DNA sequence: TGTGCCAGTACCGGACGGAGCAATCAGCCCCAGCATTTT. J is TRBJ1-5 and V is TRBV19; D remains ambiguous. The CDR3 extends over 13 amino acids. With 7 bases removed from V and 1 base from J, the gap between germline ends came to 8 bases. CDR1 and CDR2 from the germline V gene are LNHDA and SQIVND (reference sequence).

The CDR3 DNA sequence: TGTGCCAGCAGCTTAGTCCGAGGGGCTGGGGCCAACGTCCTGACTTTC. Translated, it gives CASSLVRGAGANVLTF. The V and J genes are TRBV7-8 and TRBJ2-6; D possibly uses TRBD1 or TRBD2 (5 bases each). With 1 base removed from V and 2 bases from J, the gap between germline ends came to 9 bases. The CDR3 has 16 amino acids. Germline V gene sequence: CDR1 SGHVS, CDR2 FQNEAQ.